The table lists the clone carrying this TCR beta chain with a few counts. What it binds is not known. The data originate from a study of beta chain features in type 1 diabetes. Study observations and caveats: Type 1 diabetes patients showed a moderate but significant shortening of TCRB CDR3s in all four CD4+ subsets.

Reverse transcription of all isolated RNA meant that expressed TCRB transcripts were sequenced. Assay used: immunoSEQ multiplex PCR; TCRdb lists only in-frame clones, some missing. The table lists around 150,000 clones, about 9% of them singletons, with over 0.5% in the top ten. The sample taken for sequencing was central memory CD4+ T cells from blood. The source is a woman younger than 35 with type 1 diabetes.

The CDR3 sequence is CASSLRAYEQYF. The CDR3 DNA reads as TGTGCCAGCAGCTTGCGGGCCTACGAGCAGTACTTC. V and J are TRBV5-6 and TRBJ2-7; D gene unclear. CDR1 and CDR2 from the germline V gene are SGHDT and YYEEEE. Trimming cost V 1 base and J 2 bases, with 4 bases left between them. This CDR3 has 12 amino acids.